A single T cell receptor beta chain is shown here with its context. In its sample, this clone was seen a few times. Its binding antigen is unknown. Per-nucleotide qualities are absent, and no much larger clonotype sits a single base away. Libraries were built with the immunoSEQ multiplex PCR assay. For most patients, genomic DNA was isolated with the Qiagen DNeasy Blood and Tissue Kit and shipped frozen to Adaptive Biotechnologies for TCR sequencing. Adaptive Biotechnologies carried out high-throughput TCR-beta CDR3 sequencing of genomic DNA for most patients. Per the original workflow: Adaptive's ImmunoSEQ software was the source of the TCR sequencing data for roughly 19 patients, while three other patients were processed with MiXCR and VDJtools. CD4 versus CD8 sorting errors were corrected by removing sequences found in both subsets at a frequency ratio below 5:1. Because the origin of CDR3 nucleotide sequences shared between donor and recipient could not be assigned, those sequences were removed. To be classed as alloreactive, a clone needed at least 2-fold expansion over unstimulated cells and a minimum CFSE-low frequency of 0.002% (template counts) or 0.001% (read counts). A clone was considered mappable if detected in the sequenced pre-transplant spleen, lymph node, or MLR CFSE-low populations of the donor or recipient. The cumulative frequency of alloreactive clones was calculated as a percentage of all sequences, weighted by copy number. TCRdb took over this immuneACCESS table, retaining in-frame rearrangements with V and J assigned. Such tables are incomplete; in checked studies, under half of the missing clones stem from an unresolved V gene, and the remainder is unexplained. That table is the source of V, J and clone size, and D and trimming were worked out from the DNA. The sample yields tens of thousands of clones; 94% were counted once. Around 0.18% of the sample comes from the top ten.

The data belong to a study of graft-versus-host responses after intestinal transplantation (dated by TCRdb to the early 2020s). Regarding the complete study: Recipients received multivisceral, liver-intestinal, or isolated intestinal transplants. Samples from a few later patients were sequenced in-house on an Illumina MiSeq with MiXCR processing rather than by the commercial service. Every recipient was given anti-thymocyte globulin induction, followed by roughly 3 years of maintenance tacrolimus and steroids. Alloreactive clones were identified by sequencing pre-transplant mixed lymphocyte reaction products and comparing these products with unstimulated pre-transplant donor and recipient T cells. A cohort of about 26 intestinal transplant recipients, including one retransplant, was enrolled, and 3 patients lacking pretransplant specimens were excluded. Donor T cell macrochimerism was defined as a peak of at least 4% donor T cells among recipient peripheral blood mononuclear cells. After intestinal transplantation, graft-versus-host and host-versus-graft alloreactive T cell clones in the graft, circulation and bone marrow were tracked using bulk TCR-beta CDR3 sequencing. Results the study describes overall, beyond this receptor: Early after transplant, peak levels of circulating GvH clones were found to be associated with declines in HvG clones. The conclusions were limited by the relatively low number and heterogeneity of the intestinal transplant patients. Patients with donor T cell macrochimerism had high GvH to HvG T cell clonal ratios in their allografts. GvH clones were detected in recipient bone marrow, and some appeared earlier in ileal mucosa or blood, consistent with an intestinal mucosal origin.

CDR1 SNHLY and CDR2 FYNNEI were looked up in the germline V gene. The V end gives up 6 bases and the J end 4 bases, leaving 6 bases in the junction not matched to a gene. The CDR3, from cysteine to phenylalanine, totals 15 residues. Just CDR3 DNA is preserved here, 45 bases in frame from base 1. The sample's time point label is to be understood as: cells obtained before transplantation from donor or recipient. CD3+CD4+ and CD3+CD8+ populations were FACS-sorted from unstimulated pre-transplant donor and recipient cells taken from spleen or lymph nodes. The clonotype was recovered from a human donor who was the organ donor for an intestinal transplant. The sequences come from unstimulated CD4+ T cells sorted from spleen or lymph node cells, collected before transplant. The sequence joins TRBV2 to TRBJ1-4; 9 nucleotides in the junction match TRBD1. This receptor carries the CDR3 CASREQGARNEKLFF. The nucleotide sequence is TGTGCCAGCAGAGAACAGGGGGCACGTAATGAAAAACTGTTTTTT. The full variable domain, completed from the reference TRBV2 and TRBJ1-4 proteins outside the CDR3, reads EPEVTQTPSHQVTQMGQEVILRCVPISNHLYFYWYRQILGQKVEFLVSFYNNEISEKSEIFDDQFSVERPDGSNFTLKIRSTKLEDSAMYFCASREQGARNEKLFFGSGTQLSVL.